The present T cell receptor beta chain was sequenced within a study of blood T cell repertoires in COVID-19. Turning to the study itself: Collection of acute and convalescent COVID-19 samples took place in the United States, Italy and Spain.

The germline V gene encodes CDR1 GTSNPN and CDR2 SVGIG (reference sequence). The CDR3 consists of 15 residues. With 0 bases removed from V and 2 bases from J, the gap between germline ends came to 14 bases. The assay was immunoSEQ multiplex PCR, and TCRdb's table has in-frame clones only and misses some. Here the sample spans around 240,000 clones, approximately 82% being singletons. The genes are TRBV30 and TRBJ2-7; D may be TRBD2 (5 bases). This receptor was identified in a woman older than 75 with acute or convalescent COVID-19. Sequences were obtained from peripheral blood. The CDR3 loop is CAWSVAASSPYEQYF. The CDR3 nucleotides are TGTGCCTGGAGTGTAGCGGCTAGCTCTCCCTACGAGCAGTACTTC. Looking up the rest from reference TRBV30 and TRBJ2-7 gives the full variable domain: SQTIHQWPATLVQPVGSPLSLECTVEGTSNPNLYWYRQAAGRGLQLLFYSVGIGQISSEVPQNLSASRPQDRQFILSSKKLLLSDSGFYLCAWSVAASSPYEQYFGPGTRLTVT.